One sample yielded the 27 T cell receptor beta chains listed below, sequenced in a study of blood T cells in healthy people across ages (dated by TCRdb to the mid-2010s). The method was 5' RACE. A second PCR of roughly 6 to 12 cycles was performed with a sample-barcoded 5' primer and a J-beta primer mix. TCRdb reanalyzed the raw reads on its own, using fastp at Q25 for trimming and MiXCR for clone calling, and kept in-frame beta chains. Every entry covers one CDR3 protein and lists the most common genes and DNA from its rows. The sample table records around 2 million distinct CDR3 sequences; 30% to 40% of these occur just once. The top ten hold roughly 24% of the sample. The specimen was blood. The receptors shown here come from a human donor in good health.

V usage is TRBV10-3 and J usage is TRBJ2-7, with unresolved D. Germline CDR1 is ENHRY and CDR2 is SYGVKD. V was clipped by 10 bases and J by 0 bases, with 16 bases between them. This CDR3 comprises 14 residues. The CDR3 coding sequence is TGTGCCACAGAGGCCGGTATTCGCTCCTACGAGCAGTACTTC. It codes for CATEAGIRSYEQYF.

The CDR3 DNA reads TGCAGTGCTAGAGAGTTCGTTAAGGGCTCTCTAATGAAAAGACTGTTTTTT. It yields the protein CSAREFVKGSLMKRLFF. The chain uses TRBV20-1 and TRBJ1-4; no definite D call. The V end lost 0 bases, the J end lost 13 bases, and 27 bases lay between the germline ends. CDR1 is DFQATT, CDR2 SNEGSKA, per germline (reference sequence). This CDR3 has 17 amino acids.

This clonotype has just one count. One end of the junction varies from germline; a read error may be responsible. The chain recombines TRBV30 with TRBJ1-2, with D perhaps matching TRBD1 (6 bases). This CDR3 comprises 15 residues. Germline values: CDR1 GTSNPN, CDR2 SVGIG (reference sequence). This chain's CDR3 is CAWSSQGSLNYDYTF. The CDR3 DNA reads TGTGCCTGGAGTTCCCAGGGGTCACTCAACTATGACTACACCTTC.

The rearrangement joins TRBV4-3 to TRBJ2-1; 8 positions agree with TRBD2. Per germline, CDR1 LGHNA and CDR2 YSLEER. The CDR3 length is 12 residues. V lost 5 bases to trimming and J lost 13 bases; unmatched junction nucleotides: 7. The CDR3 sequence: CASSSTGGPQFF. The CDR3, as DNA: TGCGCCAGCAGCTCCACGGGGGGGCCTCAGTTCTTC.

The rearrangement joins TRBV21-1 to TRBJ2-4; the table gives TRBD1 as D, unverified against the DNA. TRBV21-1 has pseudogene status. The CDR3 spans 17 residues. CDR3 nucleotide sequence: TGTGCCAGCAGCGCCCTACAGGGGACAATAGCCAAAAACATTCAGTACTTC. It encodes CASSALQGTIAKNIQYF.

CDR3 coding DNA: TGCGCCAGCAGCTTTGTAGAGGGGATCTCTACCCAAGAGACCCAGTACTTC. Protein sequence: CASSFVEGISTQETQYF. This rearrangement joins TRBV5-1 to TRBJ2-5, with D perhaps TRBD1 or TRBD2 (5 bases each). CDR3 length: 17 amino acids. Trimming left V 2 bases short and J 1 base short, with 18 bases between. The germline V gene has CDR1 SGHRS and CDR2 YFSETQ.

This rearrangement joins TRBV4-3 to TRBJ2-3; D possibly matches TRBD1 or TRBD2 (5 bases each). The CDR3 covers 15 residues. V was clipped by 2 bases and J by 2 bases, with 11 bases between them. Germline assignment: CDR1 LGHNA and CDR2 YSLEER. The CDR3 region has the DNA TGCGCCAGCAGCCAATTCGGGACGAACACAGATACGCAGTATTTT. Translation: CASSQFGTNTDTQYF.

The rearrangement uses TRBV29-1 and TRBJ1-1; no reliable D call. V lost 4 bases, J lost 11 bases, and 20 bases lay in between. In germline, CDR1 is SQVTM, CDR2 ANQGSEA. The CDR3 is made up of 13 amino acids. The CDR3: CSVAPLTTRAAFF. The CDR3 bases are TGCAGCGTTGCCCCTCTGACCACAAGGGCGGCTTTCTTT.

A word on this clonotype: A junction end diverges from the germline sequence, so it may reflect a read error. The chain carries TRBV18 and TRBJ1-6; 7 positions match TRBD1. Germline V lookup: CDR1 KGHSH, CDR2 LQKENI. The length of the CDR3 is 15 residues. The CDR3 nucleotides read TGTACCAGCTCATCGACTGAGGGGGCCGATTCACCCCTCCACTTT. It is translated as CTSSSTEGADSPLHF.

The chain carries TRBV29-1 and TRBJ2-3; D gene ambiguous. This CDR3 contains 11 residues. The ends were cut back, 7 bases at V and 8 bases at J, with 13 bases in the middle. Germline V gene lookup returns CDR1 SQVTM and CDR2 ANQGSEA. In nucleotides, the CDR3 is TGCAGCGCTACCCAATTTGGTACGCAGTATTTT. Amino acid sequence: CSATQFGTQYF.

V is TRBV20-1 and J is TRBJ2-1; weak D call: TRBD2 (5 bases). CDR3 length: 14 amino acids. Trimming took off 2 bases at V and 3 bases at J, with 11 bases between the two ends. Germline values: CDR1 DFQATT, CDR2 SNEGSKA (reference sequence). CDR3 protein: CSARPPGLYNEQFF. The CDR3 nucleotides are TGCAGTGCTAGACCTCCCGGACTCTACAATGAGCAGTTCTTC.

The J gene is TRBJ2-1, the V gene TRBV7-2, with D perhaps assigned TRBD1 or TRBD2 (5 bases each). CDR1 and CDR2 from the germline V gene are SGHTA and FQGNSA. The length of the CDR3 is 13 residues. Trimming took 2 bases from V and 10 from J, leaving 12 bases between them. As DNA, the CDR3 is TGTGCCAGCAGCTTATCAGGGACCTACGAGCAGTTCTTC. Its translation: CASSLSGTYEQFF.

This clonotype has a handful of counts. The CDR3 loop is CASSEGRSGGNIQYF. Written as DNA, the CDR3 is TGTGCCAGCAGTGAAGGCCGCTCGGGGGGAAACATTCAGTACTTC. The chain carries TRBV6-1 and TRBJ2-4; 7 bases map to TRBD2. Germline CDR1 reads MNHNS; CDR2 reads SASEGT. The J segment lost 6 bases and the V segment lost 1 base, leaving 6 bases of the junction unmatched. CDR3 length: 15 residues.

This clonotype has a handful of counts. The V call is TRBV5-1, the J call TRBJ1-2, with 8 bases that match TRBD1. With V trimmed by 0 bases and J by 3 bases, 7 bases remained unmatched. The CDR3 spans 16 residues. CDR1 and CDR2 from the germline V gene are SGHRS and YFSETQ. This CDR3 reads CASSLVAGGDYYGYTF. The CDR3 region has the DNA TGCGCCAGCAGCTTGGTGGCAGGGGGCGATTACTATGGCTACACCTTC.

The chain is built from TRBV20-1 and TRBJ2-1, with D possibly matching TRBD2 (7 bases). This CDR3 comprises 14 residues. Deletions cut 1 base from V and 7 bases from J, with 14 bases between. The germline V gene encodes CDR1 DFQATT and CDR2 SNEGSKA (reference sequence). Here the CDR3 DNA reads TGCAGTGCTAGAGGGGGGGGGCATTTTAATGAGCAGTTCTTC. Translated: CSARGGGHFNEQFF.

This clonotype was found a few times. The chain is built from TRBV10-3 and TRBJ1-1, with 8 bases identical to TRBD1. This CDR3 is 14 amino acids long. J gave up 6 bases and V 6 bases, and 9 bases lay outside the gene matches. Germline values: CDR1 ENHRY, CDR2 SYGVKD. The CDR3 protein is CAIRRDQGAAEAFF. The CDR3 DNA sequence: TGTGCCATCAGGCGAGACCAGGGGGCCGCTGAAGCTTTCTTT.

V usage is TRBV5-1 and J usage is TRBJ2-6, with TRBD1 matching 8 bases. The CDR3 has 17 residues. V gave up 1 base and J gave up 0 bases; unmatched junction bases: 3. The V gene's germline CDR1 is SGHRS and CDR2 YFSETQ. CDR3 in amino acids: CASSLTTGGSGANVLTF. Written as DNA, the CDR3 is TGCGCCAGCAGCTTGACCACAGGGGGCTCTGGGGCCAACGTCCTGACTTTC.

The chain links TRBV7-2 to TRBJ1-3; D uncertain. Trimming stripped 6 bases from V and 5 bases from J, with 8 bases between. CDR3 length: 12 amino acids. The germline V gene has CDR1 SGHTA and CDR2 FQGNSA. Here the CDR3 reads CASRPGRNTIYF. DNA of the CDR3: TGTGCCAGCAGGCCGGGAAGAAACACCATATATTTT. The whole variable domain, filled in from reference TRBV7-2 and TRBJ1-3, reads GAGVSQSPSNKVTEKGKDVELRCDPISGHTALYWYRQSLGQGLEFLIYFQGNSAPDKSGLPSDRFSAERTGGSVSTLTIQRTQQEDSAVYLCASRPGRNTIYFGEGSWLTVV.

The chain links TRBV9 to TRBJ2-1; D could derive from TRBD1 or TRBD2 (5 bases each). V lost 0 bases to trimming and J lost 11 bases, with 9 bases between them. From germline, CDR1 is SGDLS and CDR2 YYNGEE. This CDR3 is 12 amino acids long. The CDR3 nucleotides are TGTGCCAGCAGCGTAGATGGGGGAAAGCAGTTCTTC. Encoded protein: CASSVDGGKQFF.

DNA of the CDR3: TGCGCCAGCAGCATCTCGGACAGCACAGATACGCAGTATTTT. The encoded protein is CASSISDSTDTQYF. The chain is built from TRBV5-1 and TRBJ2-3; no definite D call. Germline V gene lookup returns CDR1 SGHRS and CDR2 YFSETQ. Trimming took off 4 bases at V and 0 bases at J, with 9 bases between the two ends. This CDR3 has 14 amino acids.

This clonotype was seen more than once but under ten times. V and J are TRBV7-2 and TRBJ1-2; D is possibly TRBD1 (5 bases). The CDR3 is 14 amino acids. CDR1 and CDR2 (germline): SGHTA, FQGNSA. Trimming took off 5 bases at V and 8 bases at J, with 18 bases between the two ends. The CDR3 reads CASSLPLGGDGYTF. CDR3 nucleotide sequence: TGTGCCAGCAGCCTACCCCTTGGTGGGGACGGCTACACCTTC.

The CDR3 region has the DNA TGTGCCAGCGCCACTAGACAGCACACCGGGGAGCTGTTTTTT. This translates into CASATRQHTGELFF. The chain joins TRBV5-6 to TRBJ2-2; the D gene could be TRBD1 or TRBD2 (5 bases each). Germline V CDR1 and CDR2: SGHDT, YYEEEE. The V gene lost 7 bases and the J gene lost 3 bases, with 13 bases spanning the gap. The CDR3 has 14 amino acids.

This clonotype was seen a handful of times. The genes are TRBV29-1 and TRBJ1-2, with no clear D. The CDR3 contains 11 residues. Germline V gene sequence: CDR1 SQVTM, CDR2 ANQGSEA. The V and J ends lost 1 base and 4 bases respectively, with 4 bases between them. CDR3 nucleotide sequence: TGCAGCGTTGAAGTAGTCTATGGCTACACCTTC. Its protein product is CSVEVVYGYTF.

This clonotype was recorded at least ten times. The rearrangement uses TRBV20-1 and TRBJ2-5, with TRBD2 identical over 11 bases. The CDR3 totals 13 residues. The ends lost 4 bases at V and 3 bases at J; junction bases unmatched: 1. The germline V gene encodes CDR1 DFQATT and CDR2 SNEGSKA (reference sequence). The CDR3 coding sequence is TGCAGTGCTAATAGCGGGGGGGAAGAGACCCAGTACTTC. Translating it yields CSANSGGEETQYF.

CDR3 sequence (DNA): TGTGCCAGCAGCCCCGGACTGTATAGGTACGAGCAGTACTTC. Translating it yields CASSPGLYRYEQYF. The chain recombines TRBV4-2 with TRBJ2-7; possible D gene TRBD2, 5 bases. The CDR3 is made up of 14 amino acids. V was trimmed by 4 bases and J by 4 bases, leaving 14 bases between them. Germline V gene data show CDR1 as LGHNA and CDR2 as YNFKEQ.

V gene TRBV9 combines with J gene TRBJ2-5; perhaps TRBD1 as D (5 bases). CDR1 and CDR2 from the germline V gene are SGDLS and YYNGEE. Trimming took off 3 bases at V and 5 bases at J, with 17 bases between the two ends. This CDR3 comprises 15 residues. The CDR3, as DNA: TGTGCCAGCAGCGCCCGGGCGCCCCCAGGGGAGACCCAGTACTTC. Residues: CASSARAPPGETQYF.

CDR3 residues: CASSLSASGGGLRETQYF. The CDR3 bases are TGTGCCAGCAGTTTATCGGCTAGCGGGGGAGGTTTACGAGAGACCCAGTACTTC. The V call is TRBV12-3 or TRBV12-4, the J call TRBJ2-5; 10 bases map to TRBD2. J was trimmed by 4 bases and V by 2 bases; bases with no gene match: 13. There are 18 residues in the CDR3.